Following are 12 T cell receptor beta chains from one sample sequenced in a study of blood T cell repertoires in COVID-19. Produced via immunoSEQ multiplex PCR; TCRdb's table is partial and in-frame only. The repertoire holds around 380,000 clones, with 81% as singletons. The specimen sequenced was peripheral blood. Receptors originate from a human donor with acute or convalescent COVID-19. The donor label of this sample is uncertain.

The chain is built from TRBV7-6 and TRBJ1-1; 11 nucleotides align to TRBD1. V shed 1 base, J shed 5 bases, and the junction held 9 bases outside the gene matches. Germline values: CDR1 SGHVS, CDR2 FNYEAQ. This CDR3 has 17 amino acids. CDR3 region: CASSLDYLGTGGTEAFF. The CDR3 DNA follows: TGTGCCAGCAGCTTAGATTATCTTGGGACAGGGGGTACTGAAGCTTTCTTT.

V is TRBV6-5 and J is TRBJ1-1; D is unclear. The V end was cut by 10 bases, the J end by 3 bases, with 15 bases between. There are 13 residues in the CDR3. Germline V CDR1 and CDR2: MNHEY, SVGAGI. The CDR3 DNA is TGTGCCATACGACGGGGAGGTGACACTGAAGCTTTCTTT. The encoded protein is CAIRRGGDTEAFF.

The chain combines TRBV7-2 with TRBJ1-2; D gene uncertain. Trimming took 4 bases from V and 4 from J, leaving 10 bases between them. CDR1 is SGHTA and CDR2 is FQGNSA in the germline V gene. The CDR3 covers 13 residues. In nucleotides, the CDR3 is TGTGCCAGCAGCTCCCCCAATGTCTATGGCTACACCTTC. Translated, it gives CASSSPNVYGYTF.

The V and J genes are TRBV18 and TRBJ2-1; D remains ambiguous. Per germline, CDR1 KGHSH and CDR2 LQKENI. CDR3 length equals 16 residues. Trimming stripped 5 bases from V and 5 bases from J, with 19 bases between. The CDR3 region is CASSAPFQHRNNEQFF. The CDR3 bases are TGTGCCAGCTCAGCCCCCTTCCAACACAGAAACAATGAGCAGTTCTTC.

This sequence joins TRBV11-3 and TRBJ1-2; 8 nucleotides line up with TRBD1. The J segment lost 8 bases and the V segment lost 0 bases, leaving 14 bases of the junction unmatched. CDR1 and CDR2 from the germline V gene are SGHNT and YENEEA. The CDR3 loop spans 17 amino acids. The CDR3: CASSLDHGQGGIRGYTF. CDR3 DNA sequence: TGTGCCAGCAGCTTAGATCATGGACAGGGAGGGATTAGAGGCTACACCTTC.

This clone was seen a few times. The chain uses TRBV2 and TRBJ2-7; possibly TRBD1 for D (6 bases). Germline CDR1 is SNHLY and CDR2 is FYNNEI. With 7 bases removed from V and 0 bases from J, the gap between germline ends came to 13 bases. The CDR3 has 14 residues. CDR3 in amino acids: CASTRGSLSYEQYF. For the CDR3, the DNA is TGTGCCAGCACCAGGGGTTCCCTCTCCTACGAGCAGTACTTC.

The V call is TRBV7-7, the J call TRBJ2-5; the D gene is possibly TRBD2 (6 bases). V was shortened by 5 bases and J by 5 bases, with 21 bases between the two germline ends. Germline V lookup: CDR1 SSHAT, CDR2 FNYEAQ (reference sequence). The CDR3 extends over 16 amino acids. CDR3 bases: TGTGCCAGCAGCGGCAGAAGGAGGCGGGGCTATGAGACCCAGTACTTC. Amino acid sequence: CASSGRRRRGYETQYF. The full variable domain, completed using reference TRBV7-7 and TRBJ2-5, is GAGVSQSPRYKVTKRGQDVTLRCDPISSHATLYWYQQALGQGPEFLTYFNYEAQPDKSGLPSDRFSAERPEGSISTLTIQRTEQRDSAMYRCASSGRRRRGYETQYFGPGTRLLVL.

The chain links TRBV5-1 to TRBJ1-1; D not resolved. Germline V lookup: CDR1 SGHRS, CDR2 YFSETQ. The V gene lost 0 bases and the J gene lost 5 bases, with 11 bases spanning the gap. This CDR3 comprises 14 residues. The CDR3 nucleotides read TGCGCCAGCAGCTTGGATGAGGGCAGGACTGAAGCTTTCTTT. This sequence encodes CASSLDEGRTEAFF.

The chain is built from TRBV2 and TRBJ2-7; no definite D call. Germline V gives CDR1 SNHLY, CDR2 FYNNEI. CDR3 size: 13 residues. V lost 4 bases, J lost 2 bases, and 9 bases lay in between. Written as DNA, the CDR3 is TGTGCCAGCAGTGGCCGGAGAACCTACGAGCAGTACTTC. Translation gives CASSGRRTYEQYF.

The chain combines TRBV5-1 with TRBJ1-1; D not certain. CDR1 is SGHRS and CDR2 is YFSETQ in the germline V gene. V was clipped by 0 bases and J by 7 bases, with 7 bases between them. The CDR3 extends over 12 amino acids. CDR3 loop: CASSLGTSEAFF. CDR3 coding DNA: TGCGCCAGCAGCTTGGGTACAAGTGAAGCTTTCTTT.

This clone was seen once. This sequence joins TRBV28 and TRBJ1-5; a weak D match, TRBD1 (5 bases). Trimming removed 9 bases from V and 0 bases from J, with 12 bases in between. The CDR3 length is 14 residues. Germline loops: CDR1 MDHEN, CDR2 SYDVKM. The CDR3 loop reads CASMGGNSNQPQHF. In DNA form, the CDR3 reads TGTGCCAGTATGGGGGGGAATAGCAATCAGCCCCAGCATTTT. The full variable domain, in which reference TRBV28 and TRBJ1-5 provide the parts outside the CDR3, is DVKVTQSSRYLVKRTGEKVFLECVQDMDHENMFWYRQDPGLGLRLIYFSYDVKMKEKGDIPEGYSVSREKKERFSLILESASTNQTSMYLCASMGGNSNQPQHFGDGTRLSIL.

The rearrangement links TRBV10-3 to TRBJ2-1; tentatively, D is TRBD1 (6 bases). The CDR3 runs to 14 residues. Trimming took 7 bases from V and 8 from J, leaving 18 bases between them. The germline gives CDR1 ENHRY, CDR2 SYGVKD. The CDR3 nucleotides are TGTGCCATCAAGGGGGAGCCGGTAGACCATGAGCAGTTCTTC. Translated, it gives CAIKGEPVDHEQFF.